This T cell receptor beta chain is drawn from a study of human T cells and chemical hapten exposure. Study observations and caveats: Patch test score showed a positive correlation with PT1 expanded TCR counts.

Time point denoted: pre-sensitization, week 0. Treatment noted: therapeutic diphenylcyclopropenone sensitization with weekly scalp DPC. Before extraction, the whole blood was not fractionated, and total RNA was taken from it. Individual cDNA molecules each carried unique molecular identifiers attached by the library. From the RACE reads, TCRdb called clonotypes with MiXCR, one entry per CDR3 protein. The sample includes 150,000 to 200,000 distinct CDR3 sequences, around 30% of them seen just once. This clonotype was seen more than once but under ten times. Its antigen is not identified. V was clipped by 5 bases and J by 2 bases; unmatched bases: 7. The CDR3 consists of 15 residues. From germline, CDR1 is MNHEY and CDR2 SVGEGT.

This rearrangement joins TRBV6-2 or TRBV6-3 to TRBJ2-3, with 7 bases identical to TRBD2. This TCR came from a woman aged 30 to 39 with alopecia areata. Some clones in this sample may be carry-over from other donors' samples. The sequencing here drew on whole blood, taken in connection with sensitization to the hapten diphenylcyclopropenone (DPC). The DNA for the CDR3 is TGTGCCAGCAGTGGACTAGTGGGCTACACAGATACGCAGTATTTT. Translating gives CASSGLVGYTDTQYF.